This T cell receptor beta chain was identified in a study of spatial heterogeneity in lung cancer. The overall study: The cohort: around 79 early-stage, untreated non-small cell lung cancer patients. Follow-up PBMC specimens underwent sequencing when available; their median timing was about 2 years after resection. On average, each unique TCR and UMI combination appeared more than ten times in raw reads.

The CDR3 is 15 amino acids. CDR1 is KGHDR and CDR2 is SFDVKD in the germline V gene. The V gene end was trimmed by 7 bases and the J gene end by 2 bases; junction bases not matched to a gene: 5. TCRdb re-called the 5' RACE reads with MiXCR, one entry per CDR3 protein. Here the sample spans around 120,000 distinct CDR3 sequences, less than 15% being singletons. This clonotype turned up a few times. Time point specified: blood at routine non-recurrence follow-up after resection. Tumor, nontumor lung or frozen PBMC supplied whole RNA, sequenced without sorting. The specimen comprised PBMCs, sampled at follow-up. The receptor was derived from a male donor with early-stage non-small cell lung cancer. The chain uses TRBV24-1 and TRBJ1-5, with 9 nucleotides matching TRBD1. CDR3 in DNA: TGTGCCACCAGCAGAACAGGGGGCCGCAATCAGCCCCAGCATTTT. Its translation is CATSRTGGRNQPQHF.